This T cell receptor beta chain was recovered during a study of T cells in Graves' hyperthyroidism and ophthalmopathy (dated by TCRdb to the late 2010s). Turning to the overall study: Peripheral blood was collected at initial diagnosis, before any treatment. An independent validation cohort of under 20 hyperthyroidism patients and 17 patients who later progressed to ophthalmopathy tested prospective prediction of ophthalmopathy. In several Graves' hyperthyroidism patients, the study also compared T-cell repertoires from thyroid tissue with T-cell repertoires from blood. The 80 to 100 discovery patients were randomly divided into training and test sets at a 7:3 ratio. To identify distinguishing TCR V-J signatures, a discovery cohort of about 95 patients was used, comprising roughly 45 with Graves' ophthalmopathy and around 57 with stable Graves' hyperthyroidism. After sampling, hyperthyroidism patients received methimazole starting at 30 mg daily, and ophthalmopathy patients received high-dose intravenous methylprednisolone. According to the paper, TCR Vbeta CDR3 sequencing was carried out on about 140 peripheral blood samples, which came from under 50 ophthalmopathy, 75 or so hyperthyroidism and about 17 progressor patients.

Notes on this clonotype: Its target antigen remains unknown. Base quality data are lacking; no much larger clone is found one base away.

At the junction V is shortened by 1 base and J by 10 bases, with 14 bases in between. Reading the germline V gene gives CDR1 SGHDN and CDR2 FVKESK. Counted from cysteine to phenylalanine, this CDR3 has 15 amino acids. Just the 45-base CDR3 DNA is kept, in frame starting at base 1. A patient counted as having stable Graves' hyperthyroidism if no progression to ophthalmopathy occurred over 18 months of follow-up. Hyperthyroidism patients were aged 18 to 65 years and newly diagnosed, with disease duration of less than 2 months. Patients with uncontrolled infections, other autoimmune diseases, pregnancy or lactation were excluded. Diagnoses relied on clinical symptoms, serum thyroxine and TRAb, thyroid ultrasound and orbital computed tomography. PBMCs were separated from roughly 10 ml of fresh peripheral blood using Ficoll-Paque density gradient centrifugation. Total RNA was extracted with Trizol reagent, and quality was checked on an Agilent 2100 Bioanalyzer.

Study-wide findings and limitations: Blood samples also contained most of the expanded thyroid clonotypes (frequency above 0.001), which suggests that blood repertoires may reflect thyroid immune responses. Sample size was not statistically predetermined, and investigators were not blinded to group allocation. In validation, the model predicted progression to ophthalmopathy a median of around six months before onset, with about 67% sensitivity and about 72% specificity. A 13 V-J signature model separated ophthalmopathy from stable hyperthyroidism, with roughly 88% sensitivity and roughly 81% specificity in cross-validation and 80%/75% in testing.

TCR beta CDR3 regions were amplified from RNA transcripts. The TCR CDR3 was subjected to a first round of RT-PCR using the HTBI primer set and the Qiagen OneStep RT-PCR kit. A second multiplex PCR round built the libraries, followed by size selection and purification. Paired-end sequencing of the libraries was performed with 100 bp reads on an Illumina HiSeq2000. The authors' analysis ran thus. SOAPnuke was used to process the raw data, removing reads that contained adapters or uncalled bases, had a mean Phred below 15, or lacked an exact match to the constant primer or identifier. COPE v1.2.5 was used to merge high-quality paired reads, and clonotypes were defined as unique nucleotide sequences. MiTCR v1.1 was used to align the clonotypes against IMGT TRBV, TRBD and TRBJ reference segments. Only V-J combinations with frequency above 0.0001, covering about 99% of repertoires, were analysed. A TCS score was defined as the ratio between F50 (clonal expansion) and ExV (chaos), using BLOSUM62-based TCRdist between CDR3 peptides within each V-J. Welch's t-statistics and random forest reduced 500 to 550 V-J features to 13, which were used in a naive Bayes classifier (R e1071). TCRdb applied fastp at Q25 and MiXCR to the public reads, then kept only in-frame beta chains. Rows with one shared CDR3 protein collapse into an entry with the most common genes and DNA. TCRdb's processing, not the authors', yielded these V and J calls. This sample lists about 620,000 distinct CDR3 sequences; around 15% were detected once. The ten most abundant clones make up around 4% of the sample.

This TCR came from a woman aged 30 to 39 with Graves' hyperthyroidism. Here the chain combines TRBV14 and TRBJ1-6; the D gene is perhaps TRBD1, on 5 matching bases. The sample comprised blood. The nucleotides are TGTGCCAGCAGCCAAGTCTTTGCAGGGAAGTCACCCCTCCACTTT. This translates into CASSQVFAGKSPLHF.